This TCR beta chain was captured by sequencing in a study of OX40 agonist ivuxolimab in advanced cancers. Overall study: Ivuxolimab doses were 0.01, 0.1, 0.3, 1.5, 3 or 10 mg/kg every 2 weeks. A partial response was reached by three patients: one with hepatocellular carcinoma and two with cutaneous melanoma.

Germline V gene sequence: CDR1 LGHNA, CDR2 YSLEER. The CDR3 extends over 16 amino acids. Trimming removed 0 bases from V and 5 bases from J; junction bases left unmatched: 8. The cohort excluded patients with autoimmune disease history or systemic immunosuppression. This clone is a singleton in its sample. The method was immunoSEQ multiplex PCR; TCRdb's version includes in-frame clones alone and lacks a portion of them. The data contain some 11,000 clones, roughly 78% of them singletons. The source material was CD4+ or CD8+ T cells sorted from blood, sampled in a trial of the OX40 agonist ivuxolimab. This chain connects TRBV4-3 to TRBJ2-3; TRBD2 matches at 7 bases. The sequence derives from an adult with an advanced solid tumor such as melanoma, head and neck, liver or kidney cancer. The CDR3: CASSQEWREYGDTQYF. CDR3 bases: TGCGCCAGCAGCCAAGAGTGGCGGGAGTACGGAGATACGCAGTATTTT.